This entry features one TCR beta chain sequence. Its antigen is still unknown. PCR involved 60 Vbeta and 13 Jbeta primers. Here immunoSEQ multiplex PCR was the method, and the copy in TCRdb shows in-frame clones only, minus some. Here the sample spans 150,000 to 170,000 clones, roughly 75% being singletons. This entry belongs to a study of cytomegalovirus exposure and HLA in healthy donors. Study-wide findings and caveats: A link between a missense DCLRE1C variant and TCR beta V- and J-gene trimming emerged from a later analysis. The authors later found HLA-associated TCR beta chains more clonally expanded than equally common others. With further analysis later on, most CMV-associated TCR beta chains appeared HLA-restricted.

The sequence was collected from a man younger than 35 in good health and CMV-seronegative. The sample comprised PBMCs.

CDR3 sequence reads: CASSRGQGTEKLFF. The CDR3 DNA reads as TGCGCCAGCAGCCGTGGACAGGGGACAGAAAAACTGTTTTTT. The rearrangement joins TRBV4-3 to TRBJ1-4; 9 bases agree with TRBD1. This CDR3 is 14 amino acids long. V shed 4 bases, J shed 8 bases, and the junction held 5 bases outside the gene matches. CDR1 LGHNA and CDR2 YSLEER come from the germline V gene.